This T cell receptor beta chain derives from a study of shared clonotypes between healthy human individuals (dated by TCRdb to about 2020). Regarding the study in general: The cohort included a few men and two women between 18 and 49 years of age. Per donor, three plates each were used for CD4 naive and CD4 memory, two for CD8 naive, and one for CD8 memory. To estimate repertoire size and how much clonotype sharing occurs between individuals, the study deeply sequenced the blood TCR repertoires of five healthy adults. To increase sequencing depth and limit assay-specific biases, different laboratories used diverse techniques to prepare libraries and sequence TCR repertoires. Leukapheresis yielded between about 0.85 and 9.5 billion PBMCs per donor.

The investigation overall reported the following: Higher generation probabilities were observed for clonotypes shared by all four sorted-subset donors than for non-shared clonotypes. Based on pairwise subsampling, the degree of clonotype sharing among donors was expected to be affected by sequencing depth. When a handful of donors were compared, the shared fraction of clonotypes was around 4.6% for naive CD4, around 3.5% for naive CD8, more than 2% for memory CD4, and 0.35% to 0.4% for memory CD8. Sampling was restricted to blood, and TCR repertoires in tissue are likely to differ from TCR repertoires in blood. The small number of donors limited the genetic and exposure-history diversity represented. Naive subsets generally had larger estimated clonotype richness than memory subsets. Even with the large sequencing depth, rarefaction of the sorted-subset datasets indicated that sequencing was incomplete.

CDR1 SGHNT and CDR2 YYREEE are derived from the germline V gene (reference sequence). V and J lose 0 bases and 2 bases, and a span of 8 bases separates them. The CDR3 contains 14 residues, cysteine and phenylalanine counted. The kept DNA is CDR3 alone, 42 bases in frame from the first base. This clone turned up a few times. The antigen it binds to is not known. Per-nucleotide qualities are absent, and no much larger clonotype sits a single base away. Using the deep immunoSEQ assay, TCR CDR3 regions were amplified from genomic DNA by multiplex PCR. Genomic DNA extracted from each cell subset was distributed evenly over all wells of several immunoSEQ 96-well plates, and each plate served as one replicate. Each replicate PCR for sorted subsets received around 210 ng genomic DNA, equal to tens of thousands of T cell genomes. Purified libraries were measured with a Qubit 3.0 fluorometer, size-checked on a Bioanalyzer 2100, and measured again with the KAPA Library Quantification kit. Each immunoSEQ 96-well plate was sequenced on its own single-read 150-cycle Illumina NextSeq 550 flow cell. In the source study's methods: The immunoSEQ output contained only junctional sequences without quality scores, so filtering could not match that applied to full-length reads. To assign V/J genes and CDR3, sequences were annotated against IMGT germline references using PyIR, a Python wrapper for IgBLAST v1.9. Reads with weak V/J assignments (E-value above 1e-6), missing CDR3, stop codons, out-of-frame junctions, or ambiguous translated residues were removed. V3J clonotypes were defined as sequences sharing the same inferred V gene, J gene, and CDR3 amino acid sequence. To compute the percentage overlap between repertoires, the number of shared unique clonotypes was divided by the size of the smaller repertoire. Repertoire richness was assessed with RTK rarefaction, the Chao1 estimator, and Recon v2.1 estimates of unobserved clonotypes. For all TCRbeta clonotypes obtained by the gDNA method from a handful of donors, generation probabilities were computed with OLGA. Entries here come from immuneACCESS through TCRdb and include only in-frame sequences with V and J called. Some clones fail to appear in such tables; in the studies checked, an unresolved V gene covers under half of the shortfall, and the cause of the remainder is unknown. The V and J calls and the clone size are those of that table, but D and trimming were determined from the DNA. In this sample the table shows some 2 million clones, 85% to 95% of which occur a single time. The top ten hold 1% to 1.5% of the sample.

CD8 naive samples were CD45RO-negative cells positively selected for CCR7, giving a CD45RA+CCR7+ population that excluded TemRA cells. Healthy HIV-negative adults with no recently reported acute infections or vaccinations were included as donors. All donors were Caucasian adults living in Nashville, Tennessee, USA. Blood was obtained by leukapheresis, after which PBMCs were separated by Ficoll-Histopaque density gradient centrifugation and cryopreserved in liquid nitrogen vapor phase. Analytical flow cytometry was used to check the purity and quantity of every magnetically sorted T cell population. Each sorted fraction had its genomic DNA isolated and then quantified by UV absorbance on a Nanodrop 2000c.

Material: naive CD8+ T cells sorted from blood. Per the publication, the cell subset or site label means: CD45RA+CCR7+. The sequence was collected from a man aged 18 to 29 in good health. The chain uses TRBV5-4 and TRBJ1-1, with a weak D call of TRBD1 (6 bases match). Here is the DNA: TGTGCCAGCAGCTTGGGGACAGATAACACTGAAGCTTTCTTT. This translates into CASSLGTDNTEAFF.